Detailed here is one T cell receptor beta chain. As yet, its antigen is unknown. CDR1 is SNHLY, CDR2 FYNNEI, per germline. V lost 7 bases, J lost 7 bases, and 19 bases lay in between. The CDR3 length is 14 residues. This sample was taken from a study of T cell responses to AZD1222 COVID-19 vaccine. Study-level findings and limits: A reported finding is that nearly half of spike-specific TCRs target unmutated variant regions. The study identified only five to seven AZD1222 recipients as seropositive at baseline. Donors, mostly white British, included more females; clonal diversity was possibly underestimated. Repertoires were sampled only after the peak T cell response.

The assay was immunoSEQ multiplex PCR, and TCRdb's table has in-frame clones only and misses some. Here the sample spans approximately 73,000 clones, about 84% being singletons. The specimen was peripheral blood, collected on day 0 of AZD1222 vaccination. This sequence was found in an adult in good health. The rearrangement uses TRBV2 and TRBJ1-2; D is ambiguous. The CDR3 loop is CASTPLKGSSGYTF. DNA of the CDR3: TGTGCCAGCACCCCTCTGAAGGGATCGAGTGGCTACACCTTC.